The 2 T cell receptor beta chains below were found in one sample sequenced in a study of blood T cell repertoires in COVID-19. The protocol was immunoSEQ multiplex PCR, while the TCRdb copy is restricted to in-frame clones and leaves out a portion. Of about 370,000 clones listed, roughly 90% are singletons. Sequencing input: PBMCs or T cells enriched from blood (not recorded which). The origin of the receptors is a woman aged 40 to 50 who had been exposed to COVID-19.

V usage is TRBV5-1 and J usage is TRBJ2-3; D ambiguous. This CDR3 contains 15 residues. Trimming shortened V by 0 bases and J by 2 bases, and 10 bases separated the two germline ends. In germline, CDR1 is SGHRS, CDR2 YFSETQ. The CDR3, as DNA: TGCGCCAGCAGCTTGGATGGCCTTCTCACAGATACGCAGTATTTT. This encodes CASSLDGLLTDTQYF.

This chain uses TRBV9 with TRBJ1-3, with 9 positions matching TRBD1. The CDR3 runs to 15 residues. V lost 6 bases to trimming and J lost 3 bases; unmatched junction nucleotides: 7. Germline CDR1 SGDLS, CDR2 YYNGEE. CDR3 protein: CASTRTGAGGNTIYF. CDR3 nucleotides: TGTGCCAGCACCCGGACAGGGGCGGGTGGAAACACCATATATTTT.